Shown below are 32 T cell receptor beta chains from a single sample sequenced in a study of T cells in narcolepsy. The protocol was immunoSEQ multiplex PCR, while the TCRdb copy is restricted to in-frame clones and leaves out a portion. Here the sample spans roughly 34,000 clones, 84% being singletons. The sequenced sample consisted of CD45RA- memory CD4+ T cells from PBMCs. The receptor set was obtained from a human donor with narcolepsy.

The V and J genes are TRBV4-3 and TRBJ2-1; possible D gene TRBD1, 6 bases. This CDR3 is 15 amino acids long. Germline V gene lookup returns CDR1 LGHNA and CDR2 YSLEER. Trimming took 4 bases from V and 1 from J, leaving 11 bases between them. DNA for the CDR3: TGCGCCAGCAGCCTCCGGACAGAATCCTACAATGAGCAGTTCTTC. Translation gives CASSLRTESYNEQFF.

This chain connects TRBV10-3 to TRBJ1-1; 9 positions match TRBD1. Per germline, CDR1 ENHRY and CDR2 SYGVKD. The length of the CDR3 is 14 residues. J was trimmed by 7 bases and V by 7 bases; bases with no gene match: 10. The chain's CDR3 is CAIKSTQGAGEAFF. The CDR3 bases are TGTGCCATCAAATCGACACAGGGGGCAGGTGAAGCTTTCTTT.

This clone was seen once. The rearrangement uses TRBV7-8 and TRBJ2-5; D remains unclear. The V and J ends lost 5 bases and 5 bases respectively, with 15 bases between them. Looked up from germline, CDR1 is SGHVS and CDR2 is FQNEAQ. The CDR3 runs to 14 residues. This chain's CDR3 is CASSPAPLGETQYF. The CDR3 DNA follows: TGTGCCAGCAGCCCCGCACCCCTCGGGGAGACCCAGTACTTC.

This chain links TRBV18 with TRBJ1-1, with D perhaps TRBD1 (5 bases). The germline V and J ends were trimmed by 3 bases and 0 bases, with 11 bases remaining between them. The CDR3 covers 15 residues. Per the germline V gene, CDR1 is KGHSH and CDR2 is LQKENI. In DNA form, the CDR3 reads TGTGCCAGCTCACCCGCACAGGAACTGAACACTGAAGCTTTCTTT. As protein: CASSPAQELNTEAFF.

The rearrangement links TRBV10-2 to TRBJ2-7; no clear D gene. Germline V gene data show CDR1 as WSHSY and CDR2 as SAAADI. The CDR3 runs to 13 residues. Trimming stripped 3 bases from V and 4 bases from J, with 10 bases between. CDR3 loop: CASSDLRKYEQYF. Written as DNA, the CDR3 is TGCGCCAGCAGTGATTTGCGGAAATACGAGCAGTACTTC.

The genes are TRBV30 and TRBJ1-6; D remains ambiguous. V lost 0 bases to trimming and J lost 7 bases, with 13 bases between them. The CDR3 runs 15 residues. Looked up from germline, CDR1 is GTSNPN and CDR2 is SVGIG (reference sequence). The CDR3 nucleotides read TGTGCCTGGAGTGTAAATCAGCAGCTGAATTCACCCCTCCACTTT. Residues: CAWSVNQQLNSPLHF.

This clone has only one observation. The CDR3 sequence is CAISVEGGADTQYF. In DNA, the CDR3 is TGTGCCATCAGCGTGGAAGGGGGCGCAGATACGCAGTATTTT. The chain joins TRBV10-3 to TRBJ2-3; 7 nucleotides agree with TRBD1. This CDR3 is 14 amino acids long. J lost 4 bases, V lost 6 bases, and 7 bases had no gene match. Per the germline V gene, CDR1 is ENHRY and CDR2 is SYGVKD.

The gene calls are TRBV30 and TRBJ1-1; a possible D gene is TRBD1 (5 bases). The germline V gene encodes CDR1 GTSNPN and CDR2 SVGIG (reference sequence). V lost 0 bases, J lost 6 bases, and 11 bases lay in between. The CDR3 extends over 13 amino acids. CDR3 sequence (DNA): TGTGCCTGGAGTGTAGCACAGGCTGCTGAAGCTTTCTTT. As protein: CAWSVAQAAEAFF.

The chain carries TRBV27 and TRBJ2-1; 9 nucleotides match TRBD2. The CDR3 loop spans 16 amino acids. Germline trimming cut 6 bases from V and 0 bases from J; bases unmatched to any gene: 6. Germline assignment: CDR1 MNHEY and CDR2 SMNVEV (reference sequence). Here the CDR3 DNA reads TGTGCCAGCAGCCTACAGCGGGGGGCCTCCTACAATGAGCAGTTCTTC. Protein sequence: CASSLQRGASYNEQFF.

This clone has just a few counts. The rearrangement links TRBV5-1 to TRBJ2-2, with 7 bases aligning to TRBD1. Germline lookup yields CDR1 SGHRS and CDR2 YFSETQ. This CDR3 has 16 amino acids. After removal of 3 bases from V and 5 bases from J, the junction contained 10 bases not matched to a gene. CDR3 DNA: TGCGCCAGCAGCTGGATGATGGCCAGGGGGACCGGGGAGCTGTTTTTT. Amino acid sequence: CASSWMMARGTGELFF.

The rearrangement uses TRBV28 and TRBJ1-3, with a weak D call TRBD1 (6 bases). Germline V CDR1 and CDR2: MDHEN, SYDVKM. Trimming took off 2 bases at V and 4 bases at J, with 18 bases between the two ends. CDR3 length: 17 amino acids. CDR3 region: CASSLGLGGGSGNTIYF. The CDR3 coding sequence is TGTGCCAGCAGTTTAGGATTAGGGGGGGGATCCGGAAACACCATATATTTT.

The V gene is TRBV19, the J gene TRBJ2-1; 8 bases are shared with TRBD2. The length of the CDR3 is 15 residues. With V trimmed by 3 bases and J by 8 bases, 9 bases remained unmatched. Per the germline V gene, CDR1 is LNHDA and CDR2 is SQIVND (reference sequence). CDR3 DNA: TGTGCCAGTAGTATGGTTCTCGGGGGGGAGTATGAGCAGTTCTTC. It is translated as CASSMVLGGEYEQFF.

The chain uses TRBV7-2 and TRBJ2-1, with D maybe TRBD2 (6 bases). In germline, CDR1 is SGHTA, CDR2 FQGNSA. The CDR3 sequence is 16 residues long. V lost 4 bases, J lost 3 bases, and 16 bases lay in between. The CDR3 sequence is CASSSPGGVRYNEQFF. Written as DNA, the CDR3 is TGTGCCAGCAGCTCCCCCGGGGGAGTTCGCTACAATGAGCAGTTCTTC.

The chain carries TRBV6-5 and TRBJ1-2, with 9 nucleotides matching TRBD1. Unmatched junction bases numbered 4, after V lost 6 bases and J lost 5 bases. The CDR3 runs 13 residues. CDR1 is MNHEY, CDR2 SVGAGI, per germline. Written as DNA, the CDR3 is TGTGCCAGCAGCCGAGGACAGGGGTATGGCTACACCTTC. Its translation is CASSRGQGYGYTF.

In regard to this clone: At one boundary the junction diverges from the germline segment, which might be a read error. The chain recombines TRBV20-1 with TRBJ1-2; TRBD1 is a possible D gene (5 bases). The CDR3 length is 11 residues. Germline V gene data show CDR1 as DFQATT and CDR2 as SNEGSKA (reference sequence). The CDR3 DNA reads TGCAGTGCTAGAGATCGGGGAACAGGTTCCTTC. Translation: CSARDRGTGSF.

The J gene is TRBJ2-5, the V gene TRBV7-9, with D tentatively TRBD2 (5 bases). Trimming removed 5 bases from V and 2 bases from J, with 9 bases in between. There are 13 residues in the CDR3. Germline CDR1 is SEHNR and CDR2 is FQNEAQ (reference sequence). The CDR3 region is CASSPDLQETQYF. The CDR3 nucleotides read TGTGCCAGCAGCCCGGACTTACAAGAGACCCAGTACTTC.

The chain is built from TRBV5-1 and TRBJ2-5, with D perhaps TRBD1 (5 bases). CDR3 size: 16 residues. Germline loops: CDR1 SGHRS, CDR2 YFSETQ. V was shortened by 0 bases and J by 2 bases, with 14 bases between the two germline ends. This chain's CDR3 is CASSLGSRVRQETQYF. The CDR3 DNA is TGCGCCAGCAGCTTGGGCTCCAGGGTACGTCAAGAGACCCAGTACTTC.

The V gene is TRBV15, the J gene TRBJ2-3; 8 positions match TRBD2. V dropped 7 bases and J dropped 2; count of bases not matched to a gene: 5. This CDR3 is built from 14 residues. CDR1 is LNHNV, CDR2 YYDKDF, per germline (reference sequence). CDR3 coding DNA: TGTGCCACCACGGGGGGGCCTTACACAGATACGCAGTATTTT. It codes for CATTGGPYTDTQYF.

The V and J genes are TRBV9 and TRBJ2-5, with 7 bases matching TRBD2. CDR1 is SGDLS, CDR2 YYNGEE, per germline. V trimming: 2 bases; J trimming: 9 bases; junction bases outside the gene matches: 10. The CDR3 length is 14 residues. CDR3 sequence (DNA): TGTGCCAGCAGCGTTTCACAAGGACGGGAGGCCCAGTACTTC. Protein sequence: CASSVSQGREAQYF.

This clone was observed a single time. CDR3 loop: CASSLEGTGVGGYTF. The CDR3 nucleotides read TGCGCCAGCAGCTTGGAAGGGACAGGAGTTGGGGGCTACACCTTC. This chain joins TRBV5-1 and TRBJ1-2; 8 nucleotides align to TRBD1. The CDR3 is made up of 15 amino acids. Germline assignment: CDR1 SGHRS and CDR2 YFSETQ. V shed 0 bases and J 8 bases; nucleotides not matched to a gene: 9.

The chain joins TRBV25-1 to TRBJ1-2; possibly TRBD1 for D (5 bases). There are 13 residues in the CDR3. The V and J ends lost 6 bases and 6 bases respectively, with 14 bases between them. Germline loops: CDR1 MGHDK, CDR2 SYGVNS. The CDR3 coding sequence is TGTGCCAGCAGGTCCCCGCAGGGCCATGGCTACACCTTC. The encoded protein is CASRSPQGHGYTF.

This chain connects TRBV6-1 to TRBJ1-2; no clear D. Trimming cost V 7 bases and J 6 bases, with 15 bases left between them. The V gene's germline CDR1 is MNHNS and CDR2 SASEGT. The CDR3 length is 13 residues. The CDR3, as DNA: TGTGCCAGCACCAACGGGCCCTACAATGGCTACACCTTC. It yields the protein CASTNGPYNGYTF.

V and J are TRBV7-2 and TRBJ1-2, with 8 bases matching TRBD1. The CDR3 has 15 amino acids. CDR1 is SGHTA, CDR2 FQGNSA, per germline. With V trimmed by 1 base and J by 8 bases, 9 bases remained unmatched. CDR3 sequence reads: CASSLVLQGEGGYTF. In DNA, the CDR3 is TGTGCCAGCAGCTTAGTTTTACAGGGGGAAGGAGGCTACACCTTC.

The chain is built from TRBV6-1 and TRBJ1-5, with 7 positions matching TRBD1. J was trimmed by 4 bases and V by 5 bases; bases with no gene match: 8. This CDR3 contains 15 residues. Germline V gene lookup returns CDR1 MNHNS and CDR2 SASEGT. The CDR3 coding sequence is TGTGCCAGCAGTCCCCGACAGGGTGGGAATCAGCCCCAGCATTTT. It specifies CASSPRQGGNQPQHF.

The CDR3 DNA reads as TGTGCCAGCAGCAAAGGAACAGGGTCCTCCAGTCAGCCCCAGCATTTT. Translation: CASSKGTGSSSQPQHF. This chain uses TRBV21-1 with TRBJ1-5; TRBD1, as called in the table, went unchecked against the DNA. TRBV21-1 is given as a pseudogene. The CDR3 consists of 16 residues.

The rearrangement uses TRBV7-2 and TRBJ2-3; maybe TRBD2 (5 bases). V was clipped by 5 bases and J by 5 bases, with 11 bases between them. This CDR3 has 13 residues. Germline CDR1 SGHTA, CDR2 FQGNSA. This CDR3 reads CASSARLRDTQYF. CDR3 bases: TGTGCCAGCAGCGCCCGACTAAGAGATACGCAGTATTTT.

This clone occurred once. The V call is TRBV28, the J call TRBJ1-2; D may be TRBD1 (6 bases). Trimming pared 7 bases from V and 4 bases from J, leaving 19 bases between. This CDR3 region has 15 residues. Per the germline V gene, CDR1 is MDHEN and CDR2 is SYDVKM. The CDR3 DNA sequence: TGTGCCAGCATCCCGGGGGCAGGACTGGGCTATGGCTACACCTTC. This encodes CASIPGAGLGYGYTF.

V and J are TRBV6-1 and TRBJ1-6; D is ambiguous. Germline V lookup: CDR1 MNHNS, CDR2 SASEGT. The CDR3 loop spans 16 amino acids. Trimming removed 4 bases from V and 4 bases from J, with 14 bases in between. DNA for the CDR3: TGTGCCAGCAGTGGGATCGGGCAGTTATATAATTCACCCCTCCACTTT. Translated, it gives CASSGIGQLYNSPLHF.

The chain combines TRBV9 with TRBJ2-5, with 7 bases that match TRBD2. The CDR3 totals 14 residues. Germline lookup yields CDR1 SGDLS and CDR2 YYNGEE. Germline trimming cut 2 bases from V and 4 bases from J; bases unmatched to any gene: 5. The CDR3 coding sequence is TGTGCCAGCAGCGTTTCTAGCGGAGGAGAGACCCAGTACTTC. Protein: CASSVSSGGETQYF.

This clone was found once. The J gene is TRBJ2-5, the V gene TRBV11-2; D is undetermined. The V gene's germline CDR1 is SGHAT and CDR2 FQNNGV. The V end lost 3 bases, the J end lost 4 bases, and 15 bases lay between the germline ends. There are 15 residues in the CDR3. The CDR3, as DNA: TGTGCCAGCAGCTTGGCCGGACCGCCCCGAGAGACCCAGTACTTC. It yields the protein CASSLAGPPRETQYF.

The rearrangement links TRBV19 to TRBJ1-5; TRBD1 agrees at 7 bases. Losses at the gene ends were 2 bases for V and 5 bases for J; bases not matched to a gene: 3. CDR1 LNHDA and CDR2 SQIVND come from the germline V gene (reference sequence). The CDR3 sequence is 14 residues long. The CDR3 spells CASSISQGDQPQHF. The CDR3 DNA is TGTGCCAGTAGTATAAGTCAGGGGGATCAGCCCCAGCATTTT.

The J gene is TRBJ1-6, the V gene TRBV9; 7 bases are shared with TRBD1. Germline V CDR1 and CDR2: SGDLS, YYNGEE. This CDR3 has 18 residues. The V and J ends lost 0 bases and 6 bases, in that order; junction bases with no gene match: 12. CDR3 protein: CASSVVGWGGQPNSPLHF. CDR3 DNA sequence: TGTGCCAGCAGCGTAGTTGGGTGGGGGGGACAGCCTAATTCACCCCTCCACTTT.